This T cell receptor beta chain was captured in a study of blood T cell repertoires in COVID-19 (dated by TCRdb to about 2020). Describing the broader study: The collaborator samples originated in the United States, Italy and Spain and spanned the acute and convalescent phases of COVID-19. Where HLA class I and class II types were available, the types were taken from metadata supplied by the sample provider, not from assay-based typing. The material from the prospective study consisted of cDNA or gDNA derived from T cells, B-cell-depleted T cells, or PBMCs. The dataset comprised deeply sampled blood TCRbeta repertoires from subjects exposed to, actively infected with, or recovered from COVID-19. Samples came from the ongoing ImmuneRACE study (first 160 participants) plus 1,254 subjects from 6 global collaborators. The repertoires were released in a freely available public database intended as a resource for research on the immune response to SARS-CoV-2. A de-identified subject ID, COVID-19 status, age in years and sex were almost always included in the sample metadata. What the study reported, not specific to this receptor: Clinical and demographic metadata were provided uncurated, with the amount varying by source and participant.

TCRbeta CDR3 regions were amplified from genomic DNA using the immunoSEQ Assay, a bias-controlled multiplex PCR. As for the original processing: Nucleated cell counts per sample were estimated from amplification of reference gene primers within the assay. To quantify the absolute abundance of each unique TCRbeta CDR3 rearrangement, sequence reads were collapsed and filtered. Productive Simpson clonality was computed per sample as the square root of Simpson's diversity index over productive rearrangements. This is the immuneACCESS table as TCRdb keeps it, with only in-frame sequences that have V and J called. A part of the clones is gone; compared with another copy, unresolved V genes explain less than half, and the rest is unexplained. The D gene and trimming were derived from the DNA, and the V and J assignments and clone size from that table. The sample table records under 110,000 clones; roughly nine tenths of these occur just once. The ten largest account for approximately 15% of the sample.

V is clipped by 1 base and J by 5 bases, and the sequence between their germline boundaries is 9 bases long. Reading from cysteine to phenylalanine, the CDR3 counts 13 amino acids. The entry retains the CDR3 DNA only, 39 bases that are in frame from base 1. The germline V gene gives CDR1 as MDHEN and CDR2 as SYDVKM. Whole blood was collected in K2EDTA tubes by collaborating institutions according to the institutions' own protocols. For TCRbeta analysis, collaborator samples were shipped as frozen whole blood, as isolated PBMCs, or as DNA extracted from either sample type. Details on this clone: No cognate antigen has been identified for it. Per-base quality was not reported, and no clone a single base away is much larger than it.

The sequenced sample was peripheral blood. The V gene is TRBV28 and the J gene is TRBJ2-7, with no reliable assignment of the D segment. This TCR derives from a man aged 50-59 years with acute or convalescent COVID-19. In nucleotides, the sequence is TGTGCCAGCAGTTTATTGGCTAGAGACGAGCAGTACTTC. Its product reads: CASSLLARDEQYF.